This T cell receptor (beta chain) came from a study of T cell responses to AZD1222 COVID-19 vaccine. With regard to this clone: Its target is not known.

Study-wide results and caveats: Mostly white British, mostly female donors; authors suggested clonal diversity may be underestimated. Elevations in Spike-specific TCR breadth and depth followed administration of two AZD1222 doses. The peak T cell response came first, and repertoires were sampled only after it.

Sequencing was performed with immunoSEQ multiplex PCR; in TCRdb, only in-frame clones are kept and a portion is missing. The sample includes roughly 200,000 clones, 90% to 95% of them seen just once. This clonotype was sampled from an adult who received the MenACWY meningococcal vaccine as a control. The input for sequencing was peripheral blood, taken 28 days after the second dose of the MenACWY control vaccine.

DNA of the CDR3: TGTGCCAGCAGCGTACGAGGGAAGGATGAAAAACTGTTTTTT. This translates into CASSVRGKDEKLFF. This chain links TRBV9 with TRBJ1-4, with D unresolved. Germline V gives CDR1 SGDLS, CDR2 YYNGEE. Trimming left V 1 base short and J 6 bases short, with 10 bases between. This CDR3 is built from 14 residues.